This TCR beta chain was observed in a study of T cells expressing NK-cell markers. On the study more broadly: The authors derived TCR beta repertoires from sorted CD3+CD56+NKG2C+, CD3+CD56+NKG2C- and CD3+CD56-NKG2C+ T cells. Eight donors were sequenced, seven testing HCMV-seropositive and one testing seronegative.

Study-level findings and limits: CD8+ T cells in more than five donors included dominant NKG2C+ clonotypes at roughly 1.0-8%.

TCR beta cDNA was made by 5'RACE template switching with UMIs. TCRdb reprocessed the 5' RACE reads, with one entry per CDR3 protein and no DNA. The table lists approximately 550,000 distinct CDR3 sequences. CDR3 length: 12 amino acids. The germline CDR1 and CDR2 sequences are SNHLY and FYNNEI. With respect to this clonotype: Antigen specificity is unknown.

The sequenced sample consisted of blood T cells: a sorted CD56 or NKG2C T cell subset, CD4+ or CD8+ T cells, or bulk PBMC T cells (not recorded which). The chain has TRBV2 and TRBJ1-1; checking the TCRdb D call of TRBD1 is not possible without DNA. This TCR was sampled from a man younger than 30 in good health. CDR3: CASSDPLPEAFF.